This T cell receptor beta chain was profiled in a study of cytomegalovirus exposure and HLA in healthy donors. The study's findings and limits: There was a cluster of highly shared sequence variants that was likely a sequencing artifact.

Primers included in the PCR were 60 Vbeta and 13 Jbeta primers. Assay used: immunoSEQ multiplex PCR; TCRdb lists only in-frame clones, some missing. The sample lists under 150,000 clones, 70% to 85% occurring once. This clone was seen once. Antigen: not known. This clonotype was obtained from a man aged 35 to 55 in good health and CMV-seropositive. The material sequenced was PBMCs.

For the CDR3, the DNA is TGTGCCAGCTCACCACCAGCGGGGTACGAGCAGTACTTC. Translated, it gives CASSPPAGYEQYF. V and J are TRBV18 and TRBJ2-7; TRBD2 matches 7 bases. The CDR3 spans 13 residues. Trimming cost V 0 bases and J 4 bases; bases outside gene matches: 0. The V gene's germline CDR1 is KGHSH and CDR2 LQKENI.